The 21 T cell receptor beta chains presented below share a single source sample, sequenced in a study of early T cells in non-severe SARS-CoV-2 infection. TCRdb re-analysed the 5' RACE reads in MiXCR, keeping a single row per CDR3 protein. This table has around 30,000 distinct CDR3 sequences, roughly 9.3% appearing once. Sequencing was done on a sample of whole blood. These receptor sequences come from an adult who was a healthcare worker with PCR-confirmed SARS-CoV-2 infection or an uninfected control (not recorded which).

This clonotype has a count of ten or more. In DNA form, the CDR3 reads TGTGCCAGTAGCGGCACGACGACTAACTATGGCTACACCTTC. It encodes CASSGTTTNYGYTF. The chain has TRBV19 and TRBJ1-2, with D hard to call. In germline, CDR1 is LNHDA, CDR2 SQIVND (reference sequence). V dropped 6 bases and J dropped 0 bases, with 11 bases sitting between them. This CDR3 region has 14 residues.

This clonotype was counted many times. The chain couples TRBV6-5 to TRBJ2-2; weak D call: TRBD1 (6 bases). V lost 5 bases to trimming and J lost 1 base, with 11 bases between them. Germline assignment: CDR1 MNHEY and CDR2 SVGAGI. CDR3 length: 15 amino acids. CDR3 loop: CASSVTGQNTGELFF. The CDR3, as DNA: TGTGCCAGCAGTGTAACGGGACAGAACACCGGGGAGCTGTTTTTT.

This clonotype was recorded at least ten times. V is TRBV20-1 and J is TRBJ2-7, with TRBD1 identical over 7 bases. CDR3 length: 12 amino acids. From germline, CDR1 is DFQATT and CDR2 SNEGSKA (reference sequence). Trimming removed 6 bases from V and 3 bases from J; junction bases left unmatched: 5. CDR3 nucleotides: TGCAGTGCAAGACAGGGCGACTACGAGCAGTACTTC. Translated, it gives CSARQGDYEQYF.

This clonotype was seen ten or more times. The chain recombines TRBV27 with TRBJ1-1; the D gene is possibly TRBD1 (5 bases). V was cut by 2 bases and J by 3 bases, with 7 bases left in between. This CDR3 comprises 13 residues. Germline V gene sequence: CDR1 MNHEY, CDR2 SMNVEV (reference sequence). The CDR3 bases are TGTGCCAGCAGTTTACGGGGGGACACTGAAGCTTTCTTT. Translating gives CASSLRGDTEAFF.

This clonotype has ten or more counts. The V gene is TRBV7-6, the J gene TRBJ1-2; no clear D. Germline assignment: CDR1 SGHVS and CDR2 FNYEAQ. CDR3 length equals 15 residues. Trimming removed 1 base from V and 4 bases from J, with 13 bases in between. The CDR3 protein is CASSLGPGSPYGYTF. In DNA, the CDR3 is TGTGCCAGCAGCTTAGGCCCAGGCTCCCCCTATGGCTACACCTTC.

Here the CDR3 reads CSATGDVDTGELFF. The CDR3 DNA follows: TGCAGTGCTACGGGGGATGTCGACACCGGGGAGCTGTTTTTT. The gene calls are TRBV20-1 and TRBJ2-2; D might be TRBD2 (6 bases). V lost 4 bases and J lost 3, with 12 bases in between. This CDR3 is built from 14 residues. CDR1 DFQATT and CDR2 SNEGSKA come from the germline V gene (reference sequence).

This chain joins TRBV2 and TRBJ1-5; D ambiguous. Trimming removed 0 bases from V and 1 base from J, with 7 bases in between. The CDR3 is 15 residues long. Germline V gives CDR1 SNHLY, CDR2 FYNNEI. The CDR3 DNA follows: TGTGCCAGCAGTGAAGCGCTGTGGAGCAATCAGCCCCAGCATTTT. Residues: CASSEALWSNQPQHF. Complete variable domain (other parts from reference TRBV2 and TRBJ1-5): EPEVTQTPSHQVTQMGQEVILRCVPISNHLYFYWYRQILGQKVEFLVSFYNNEISEKSEIFDDQFSVERPDGSNFTLKIRSTKLEDSAMYFCASSEALWSNQPQHFGDGTRLSIL.

The chain carries TRBV3-1 and TRBJ2-5; D is unresolved. Germline CDR1 LGHDT, CDR2 YNNKEL (reference sequence). V gave up 1 base and J gave up 1 base, with 10 bases separating them. This CDR3 contains 15 residues. The CDR3 region has the DNA TGTGCCAGCAGCCAAGCAATGGGATTCCAAGAGACCCAGTACTTC. It codes for CASSQAMGFQETQYF.

This clonotype was observed many times. This chain joins TRBV6-6 and TRBJ2-1; D is uncertain. The CDR3 has 11 residues. The V end was cut by 8 bases, the J end by 2 bases, with 4 bases between. Looked up from germline, CDR1 is MNHNY and CDR2 is SVGAGI (reference sequence). CDR3 DNA sequence: TGTGCCAGCGGGACCTACAATGAGCAGTTCTTC. Its protein is CASGTYNEQFF.

Regarding this clonotype: This clone may be a read error of a much larger clone one base away. The rearrangement uses TRBV7-2 and TRBJ2-5; maybe TRBD2 (6 bases). With the DNA end fitting TRBJ2-1 better, the J assignment may be wrong. Germline V gene sequence: CDR1 SGHTA, CDR2 FQGNSA. CDR3 length: 15 amino acids. Written as DNA, the CDR3 is TGTGCCAGCAGCTTACCCACGGGAGCACAAGAGACCCAGTTCTTC. Encoded protein: CASSLPTGAQETQFF.

This clonotype was recorded at least ten times. The J gene is TRBJ2-3, the V gene TRBV10-3, with D perhaps TRBD2 (5 bases). From germline, CDR1 is ENHRY and CDR2 SYGVKD. The CDR3 is made up of 13 amino acids. The germline V and J ends were trimmed by 6 bases and 1 base, with 8 bases remaining between them. In DNA form, the CDR3 reads TGTGCCATCAGGGTGGAGGGCACAGATACGCAGTATTTT. Protein product: CAIRVEGTDTQYF.

This clonotype was counted ten times or more. The CDR3: CATSRAERATYEQYF. CDR3 nucleotides: TGTGCCACCAGCAGGGCGGAGAGGGCAACCTACGAGCAGTACTTC. This chain links TRBV15 with TRBJ2-7, with D perhaps TRBD2 (5 bases). CDR3 length: 15 amino acids. The ends were cut back, 3 bases at V and 2 bases at J, with 14 bases in the middle. Looked up from germline, CDR1 is LNHNV and CDR2 is YYDKDF (reference sequence). Complete variable domain (other parts from reference TRBV15 and TRBJ2-7): DAMVIQNPRYQVTQFGKPVTLSCSQTLNHNVMYWYQQKSSQAPKLLFHYYDKDFNNEADTPDNFQSRRPNTSFCFLDIRSPGLGDTAMYLCATSRAERATYEQYFGPGTRLTVT.

This clonotype was observed at least ten times. The J gene is TRBJ2-3, the V gene TRBV5-1; 9 nucleotides line up with TRBD1. V was clipped by 0 bases and J by 1 base; unmatched bases: 6. The CDR3 runs to 17 residues. Germline V gives CDR1 SGHRS, CDR2 YFSETQ. CDR3 sequence (DNA): TGCGCCAGCAGCTTGGGGGCCACAGGGGGCGGCACAGATACGCAGTATTTT. It translates to CASSLGATGGGTDTQYF.

This clonotype was counted a single time. The chain joins TRBV7-2 to TRBJ2-5, with 12 bases matching TRBD2. The germline V gene encodes CDR1 SGHTA and CDR2 FQGNSA. CDR3 length: 14 amino acids. V lost 10 bases to trimming and J lost 5 bases; unmatched junction nucleotides: 8. CDR3 coding DNA: TGTGCCACCTCTAGCGGGGGGGCCAGGGAGACCCAGTACTTC. It yields the protein CATSSGGARETQYF.

This clonotype was observed at least ten times. The chain has TRBV6-1 and TRBJ2-5, with TRBD1 matching over 8 bases. The V and J ends lost 4 bases and 6 bases, in that order; junction bases with no gene match: 4. The V gene's germline CDR1 is MNHNS and CDR2 SASEGT. CDR3 length: 13 amino acids. CDR3 sequence: CASSVFRGQTQYF. The DNA for the CDR3 is TGTGCCAGCAGTGTTTTCAGGGGGCAGACCCAGTACTTC.

J is TRBJ2-7 and V is TRBV6-6, with D possibly TRBD1 on 6 matching bases. The length of the CDR3 is 14 residues. Per germline, CDR1 MNHNY and CDR2 SVGAGI (reference sequence). V dropped 6 bases and J dropped 2 bases, with 14 bases sitting between them. The CDR3 sequence: CASRRQAGPYEQYF. The CDR3 region has the DNA TGTGCCAGCAGAAGACAGGCGGGTCCCTACGAGCAGTACTTC.

This clonotype was seen at least ten times. The chain joins TRBV4-1 to TRBJ1-2, with D possibly TRBD1 on 5 matching bases. V lost 1 base to trimming and J lost 3 bases, with 12 bases between them. CDR3 length: 15 amino acids. The germline gives CDR1 MGHRA, CDR2 YSYEKL. CDR3 protein: CASSQGRGIDYGYTF. CDR3 bases: TGCGCCAGCAGCCAAGGTCGGGGGATCGACTATGGCTACACCTTC.

The J gene is TRBJ1-6, the V gene TRBV5-6; possibly TRBD1 for D (5 bases). V was pared by 4 bases and J by 10 bases, with 9 bases between. This CDR3 has 12 residues. Germline V CDR1 and CDR2: SGHDT, YYEEEE. The CDR3 coding sequence is TGTGCCAGCAGCCGGGACTCATCACCCCTCCACTTT. Translated, it gives CASSRDSSPLHF.

This clonotype has a count of ten or more. The chain recombines TRBV5-1 with TRBJ2-3; 10 bases map to TRBD2. The germline gives CDR1 SGHRS, CDR2 YFSETQ. The CDR3 extends over 16 amino acids. The J segment lost 3 bases and the V segment lost 2 bases, leaving 6 bases of the junction unmatched. CDR3 loop: CASSFSSGGATDTQYF. The DNA for the CDR3 is TGCGCCAGCAGCTTTTCCAGCGGGGGGGCGACAGATACGCAGTATTTT.

As regards this clonotype: The junction differs from germline at one of its ends, possibly a read error. The chain recombines TRBV18 with TRBJ1-6; no reliable D call. CDR3 size: 15 residues. Per the germline V gene, CDR1 is KGHSH and CDR2 is LQKENI. CDR3 in DNA: TGTGCCAACTCACCAGAGCCGAGGGCTAATTCACCCCTCCACTTT. It specifies CANSPEPRANSPLHF.

This clonotype was recorded many times. The rearrangement uses TRBV20-1 and TRBJ2-6; no definite D call. The germline gives CDR1 DFQATT, CDR2 SNEGSKA (reference sequence). The CDR3 length is 16 residues. The V end lost 0 bases, the J end lost 5 bases, and 14 bases lay between the germline ends. The CDR3 DNA follows: TGCAGTGCTAGAGATCGAGAGTCCCCCTGGGCCAACGTCCTGACTTTC. Its protein is CSARDRESPWANVLTF.